The clone carrying this T cell receptor beta chain was seen just once. The CDR3 is 16 amino acids. Trimming stripped 3 bases from V and 0 bases from J, with 15 bases between. The germline V gene has CDR1 SGHRS and CDR2 YFSETQ. Libraries were prepared by immunoSEQ multiplex PCR; TCRdb keeps only in-frame clonotypes and omits some of them. The table lists about 130,000 clones, more than 75% of them singletons. This sample was included in a study of PD-L1 blockade in urothelial cancer. About the study: Each participant's history included 0 to 3 prior chemotherapy regimens.

Time point given: peripheral blood 6 weeks after treatment start. Sequencing was performed on PBMCs, taken around atezolizumab (anti-PD-L1) treatment. This receptor was taken from a man in his forties or fifties with urothelial cancer. The J gene is TRBJ1-2, the V gene TRBV5-1, with D possibly being TRBD1 (6 bases). CDR3: CASSYTTGKANYGYTF. The CDR3 coding sequence is TGCGCCAGCAGCTATACGACAGGAAAAGCTAACTATGGCTACACCTTC.